Here is one T cell receptor (beta chain) with its context. Via MiXCR, TCRdb re-called the PCR reads, giving one row per CDR3 protein. Of under 25,000 distinct CDR3 sequences in the sample, approximately 40% were seen once. The data derive from a study of tumor-infiltrating lymphocytes in oesophageal squamous cell carcinoma. CDR1 is MNHNY, CDR2 SVGAGI, per germline (reference sequence). This CDR3 has 14 residues. V gave up 7 bases and J gave up 2 bases, with 12 bases separating them. The sequenced sample was blood. The chain uses TRBV6-6 and TRBJ2-1, with D perhaps matching TRBD2 (6 bases). This receptor was obtained from a male donor with esophageal squamous cell carcinoma. In nucleotides, the CDR3 is TGTGCCAGCACCGAGGGACTTACCTACAATGAGCAGTTCTTC. Protein: CASTEGLTYNEQFF.